This TCR beta chain is drawn from a study of CD8+CD57+ T cells in acquired aplastic anemia. Study details: Recorded DNA amounts for sorted CD4+ and CD8+ cells had an average of approximately 3 ug.

A word on this clonotype: Its antigen is undetermined.

Study observations and caveats: Patients and controls shared 25 to 30 CD8+ CDR3 sequences.

Genomic DNA provided the template from which TCR beta VDJ and CDR3 profiles were obtained. TCRdb itself ran the reads through MiXCR, one entry per CDR3 protein. The sample has 190,000 or so distinct CDR3 sequences; less than 60% are singletons. Patients chosen for sequencing had CD8+CD57+ cells that had expanded, as shown by flow cytometry. Therapy had not been given to patients before blood sampling. The TCR comes from a human donor with aplastic anemia. Sequencing was carried out using sorted CD4+, CD8+, or CD8+CD57+ T cells (not recorded which) from PBMCs.

The DNA of the CDR3 is TGTGCCAGCAGGCGACTAGCGGGGGGGGACACCGGGGAGCTGTTTTTT. Protein: CASRRLAGGDTGELFF. This chain connects TRBV11-2 to TRBJ2-2; 14 bases fit TRBD2. V lost 6 bases to trimming and J lost 3 bases; unmatched junction nucleotides: 3. The CDR3 has 16 residues. Per germline, CDR1 SGHAT and CDR2 FQNNGV.